The 24 T cell receptor beta chains listed next were all sequenced from one sample in a study of cytomegalovirus exposure and HLA in healthy donors. Primers: 60 Vbeta forward and 13 Jbeta reverse. The assay was immunoSEQ multiplex PCR, and TCRdb's table has in-frame clones only and misses some. This sample carries about 77,000 clones, around three quarters of them seen once, and the ten largest clones take approximately 3.4%. The sequenced material came from PBMCs. The receptor set was obtained from a middle-aged man in good health and CMV-seronegative.

The V and J genes are TRBV7-3 and TRBJ1-4; no clear D gene. Germline values: CDR1 SGHTA, CDR2 FQGTGA. The V gene lost 0 bases and the J gene lost 5 bases, with 7 bases spanning the gap. The CDR3 is 14 residues long. The CDR3 DNA follows: TGTGCCAGCAGCTTAACTGGGCCGAATGAAAAACTGTTTTTT. Encoded protein: CASSLTGPNEKLFF.

The rearrangement joins TRBV27 to TRBJ2-5, with D possibly being TRBD2 (6 bases). The CDR3 loop spans 11 amino acids. V was shortened by 4 bases and J by 11 bases, with 11 bases between the two germline ends. Looked up from germline, CDR1 is MNHEY and CDR2 is SMNVEV (reference sequence). CDR3 in amino acids: CASSSSREQYF. Written as DNA, the CDR3 is TGTGCCAGCAGTTCTTCTCGGGAGCAGTACTTC.

This clone has a count of ten or more. This rearrangement joins TRBV6-1 to TRBJ2-2; 8 bases align to TRBD2. CDR1 MNHNS and CDR2 SASEGT come from the germline V gene. The CDR3 totals 16 residues. The V segment lost 3 bases and the J segment 5 bases; nucleotides outside the gene matches: 8. CDR3 DNA sequence: TGTGCCAGCAGTGAGTTTTTCCGGGGGGGGACCGGGGAGCTGTTTTTT. It yields the protein CASSEFFRGGTGELFF.

The gene calls are TRBV30 and TRBJ1-4; D possibly corresponds to TRBD1 (5 bases). The CDR3 is 13 residues long. V gave up 1 base and J gave up 7 bases, with 10 bases separating them. CDR1 is GTSNPN, CDR2 SVGIG, per germline (reference sequence). In DNA, the CDR3 is TGTGCCTGGAGTGGCGGCAGGGCTGAAAAACTGTTTTTT. Translation: CAWSGGRAEKLFF.

The chain couples TRBV29-1 to TRBJ2-7, with a tentative D call TRBD2 (5 bases). Trimming took 4 bases from V and 7 from J, leaving 11 bases between them. The CDR3 extends over 11 amino acids. CDR1 SQVTM and CDR2 ANQGSEA come from the germline V gene. This chain's CDR3 is CSVVRVQEQYF. The CDR3 bases are TGCAGCGTTGTGAGGGTCCAGGAGCAGTACTTC.

The rearrangement uses TRBV7-2 and TRBJ2-7; D not resolved. V dropped 2 bases and J dropped 6 bases, with 14 bases sitting between them. Germline V CDR1 and CDR2: SGHTA, FQGNSA. There are 14 residues in the CDR3. The CDR3 DNA is TGTGCCAGCAGCTTATACAGTCTACAATCCGAGCAGTACTTC. Translation gives CASSLYSLQSEQYF.

The chain recombines TRBV7-2 with TRBJ1-5; D uncertain. In germline, CDR1 is SGHTA, CDR2 FQGNSA. The germline V and J ends were trimmed by 7 bases and 2 bases, with 12 bases remaining between them. This CDR3 contains 14 residues. CDR3 nucleotide sequence: TGTGCCAGCAATATTCAAGGAGGCAATCAGCCCCAGCATTTT. It encodes CASNIQGGNQPQHF.

V and J are TRBV9 and TRBJ1-1; D uncertain. The germline V and J ends were trimmed by 2 bases and 0 bases, with 5 bases remaining between them. The CDR3 has 13 residues. CDR1 is SGDLS, CDR2 YYNGEE, per germline. CDR3 DNA: TGTGCCAGCAGCGTTCATTTGAACACTGAAGCTTTCTTT. Translating gives CASSVHLNTEAFF. Drawing the rest from reference TRBV9 and TRBJ1-1, the complete variable domain is DSGVTQTPKHLITATGQRVTLRCSPRSGDLSVYWYQQSLDQGLQFLIQYYNGEERAKGNILERFSAQQFPDLHSELNLSSLELGDSALYFCASSVHLNTEAFFGQGTRLTVV.

The chain has TRBV10-3 and TRBJ1-1, with D uncertain. The V gene lost 11 bases and the J gene lost 0 bases, with 10 bases spanning the gap. CDR1 ENHRY and CDR2 SYGVKD come from the germline V gene. The CDR3 consists of 12 residues. CDR3 protein: CASRGLNTEAFF. The CDR3 nucleotides are TGTGCCTCCCGAGGCCTGAACACTGAAGCTTTCTTT.

The chain is built from TRBV19 and TRBJ1-5, with 9 bases identical to TRBD1. The junction had 7 bases not matched to a gene; V was cut back by 3 bases and J by 7 bases. CDR1 and CDR2 (germline): LNHDA, SQIVND (reference sequence). CDR3 size: 15 residues. The CDR3 sequence is CASSMLQGAQQPQHF. The CDR3 nucleotides are TGTGCCAGTAGTATGCTACAGGGGGCTCAACAGCCCCAGCATTTT.

This clone was seen once. The V call is TRBV5-1, the J call TRBJ2-5, with D possibly being TRBD2 (5 bases). Trimming cost V 6 bases and J 4 bases, with 10 bases left between them. CDR3 size: 12 residues. CDR1 is SGHRS and CDR2 is YFSETQ in the germline V gene. In DNA, the CDR3 is TGCGCCAGCAACCCGGGGTCAGAGACCCAGTACTTC. Translating gives CASNPGSETQYF.

This chain links TRBV6-1 with TRBJ2-7; D remains ambiguous. Germline V gene data show CDR1 as MNHNS and CDR2 as SASEGT. The CDR3 has 14 residues. V was cut by 6 bases and J by 0 bases, with 12 bases left in between. The CDR3 DNA is TGTGCCAGCAGCCGGGTATCCCCCTCCTACGAGCAGTACTTC. Its translation: CASSRVSPSYEQYF.

This clone was counted only a few times. This chain uses TRBV7-8 with TRBJ2-7; TRBD2 might be the D (5 bases). CDR1 and CDR2 from the germline V gene are SGHVS and FQNEAQ. The CDR3 has 16 amino acids. V was cut by 1 base and J by 1 base, with 14 bases left in between. The CDR3, as DNA: TGTGCCAGCAGCTTAGATCTGGTAGCGAGATCCTACGAGCAGTACTTC. Protein sequence: CASSLDLVARSYEQYF.

This chain links TRBV30 with TRBJ2-1, with 9 positions matching TRBD2. The CDR3 spans 14 residues. Germline V lookup: CDR1 GTSNPN, CDR2 SVGIG (reference sequence). The junction had 6 bases not matched to a gene; V was cut back by 2 bases and J by 7 bases. The CDR3 region has the DNA TGTGCCTGGAGTCCGGGACTAGCCGTAAATGAGCAGTTCTTC. It translates to CAWSPGLAVNEQFF.

The chain carries TRBV29-1 and TRBJ1-1; no firm D call. The V gene's germline CDR1 is SQVTM and CDR2 ANQGSEA. V lost 6 bases and J lost 0, with 11 bases in between. This CDR3 spans 13 amino acids. The CDR3 spells CSVNYRMNTEAFF. The CDR3 nucleotides are TGCAGCGTCAACTACCGGATGAACACTGAAGCTTTCTTT. Full variable domain (missing parts from reference TRBV29-1 and TRBJ1-1): SAVISQKPSRDICQRGTSLTIQCQVDSQVTMMFWYRQQPGQSLTLIATANQGSEATYESGFVIDKFPISRPNLTFSTLTVSNMSPEDSSIYLCSVNYRMNTEAFFGQGTRLTVV.

The rearrangement links TRBV5-1 to TRBJ1-4, with 8 bases identical to TRBD1. V lost 7 bases to trimming and J lost 7 bases; unmatched junction nucleotides: 9. Germline V CDR1 and CDR2: SGHRS, YFSETQ. The CDR3 has 14 residues. This CDR3 reads CASASGTGTEKLFF. The CDR3 bases are TGCGCCAGCGCCTCCGGGACAGGTACTGAAAAACTGTTTTTT.

Only a few counts were recorded for this clone. The chain links TRBV10-3 to TRBJ1-1, with a tentative D call TRBD1 (5 bases). The CDR3 totals 14 residues. V was shortened by 9 bases and J by 4 bases, with 18 bases between the two germline ends. From germline, CDR1 is ENHRY and CDR2 SYGVKD. The DNA of the CDR3 is TGTGCCATAGGGACGGGGGAAAGAGGCACTGAAGCTTTCTTT. Protein sequence: CAIGTGERGTEAFF.

The chain employs TRBV6-4 and TRBJ2-5; D might be TRBD2 (6 bases). The germline V gene has CDR1 MRHNA and CDR2 SNTAGT. The CDR3 totals 17 residues. Trimming removed 4 bases at V and 3 bases at J, with 21 bases between. CDR3 DNA: TGTGCCAGCAGTGGCCAGGGACTGTTCCATTCCGAAGAGACCCAGTACTTC. Amino acid sequence: CASSGQGLFHSEETQYF.

V gene TRBV6-6 combines with J gene TRBJ1-5, with 7 positions matching TRBD1. Losses at the gene ends were 5 bases for V and 2 bases for J; bases not matched to a gene: 9. The CDR3 spans 16 residues. The V gene's germline CDR1 is MNHNY and CDR2 SVGAGI (reference sequence). CDR3 loop: CASSTYRQGGNQPQHF. Here the CDR3 DNA reads TGTGCCAGCAGTACGTATCGACAGGGCGGCAATCAGCCCCAGCATTTT.

The chain employs TRBV18 and TRBJ1-1; 8 positions match TRBD1. The germline V gene has CDR1 KGHSH and CDR2 LQKENI. V was clipped by 1 base and J by 7 bases; unmatched bases: 8. The CDR3 runs to 15 residues. The CDR3 DNA follows: TGTGCCAGCTCACCACAATCGCGACAGGGGAGTGAAGCTTTCTTT. As protein: CASSPQSRQGSEAFF.

This clone was picked up one time. J is TRBJ2-3 and V is TRBV14; a weak D match, TRBD2 (6 bases). The CDR3 sequence is 11 residues long. Germline values: CDR1 SGHDN, CDR2 FVKESK. V gave up 2 bases and J gave up 14 bases, with 11 bases separating them. The CDR3, as DNA: TGTGCCAGCAGCCAACGGGGGAGGTTGTATTTT. Amino acids: CASSQRGRLYF.

The rearrangement uses TRBV19 and TRBJ2-1, with 10 bases lining up with TRBD1. The trim removed 6 bases at V and 11 bases at J, leaving 16 bases unmatched. This CDR3 region has 16 residues. Per germline, CDR1 LNHDA and CDR2 SQIVND (reference sequence). The CDR3 reads CASRIKGQGVQGKQFF. The CDR3, as DNA: TGTGCCAGTAGAATCAAAGGACAGGGGGTGCAGGGGAAGCAGTTCTTC.

On this clone itself: The junction does not match germline at one end; this may be a read error. The chain has TRBV7-9 and TRBJ2-7, with 9 nucleotides matching TRBD1. This CDR3 has 16 residues. The germline CDR1 and CDR2 sequences are SEHNR and FQNEAQ (reference sequence). DNA of the CDR3: TGTTCCAGCAGCTTAGCCACAGGGGGCAGGTCCTACGAGCAGTACTTC. This codes for CSSSLATGGRSYEQYF.

V gene TRBV7-2 combines with J gene TRBJ2-7; 10 bases line up with TRBD1. Looked up from germline, CDR1 is SGHTA and CDR2 is FQGNSA. This CDR3 has 15 residues. V dropped 7 bases and J dropped 6; count of bases not matched to a gene: 12. The CDR3 nucleotides are TGTGCCAGCAACCCTTGGGGGACAGGGGACTTCGAGCAGTACTTC. Protein sequence: CASNPWGTGDFEQYF.